This record covers a single T cell receptor (beta chain). A read error may be the cause here, since a much bigger clone is one base away. The record originates from a study of human T cells and chemical hapten exposure. In the study overall: Diphenylcyclopropenone, dosed weekly to the scalp, was given to patients throughout the approximately 25-week study. Minor volume differences among pooled libraries chiefly drove per-sample TCR yield variation.

Per the germline V gene, CDR1 is MNHNY and CDR2 is SVGAGI (reference sequence). The CDR3 sequence is 12 residues long. TCRdb independently ran MiXCR on the RACE reads; one entry per CDR3 protein. The table includes 96,000 or so distinct CDR3 sequences, 9.3% detected once. As for time point: patch test 2, 6 weeks after DPC sensitization. The treatment denotes: therapeutic diphenylcyclopropenone sensitization with weekly scalp DPC. The rearrangement links TRBV6-6 to TRBJ2-5; no reliable D call. The starting material was whole blood, obtained in connection with sensitization to the hapten diphenylcyclopropenone (DPC). The sequence derives from a woman aged 40 to 50 with alopecia areata. Some clones in this sample may be carry-over from other donors' samples. The CDR3 DNA follows: TGTGCCAGCAGGCTGATAGACGAGACCCGGTACTTC. It encodes CASRLIDETRYF.